This T cell receptor (beta chain) stems from a study of T cells after yellow fever vaccination. The wider study: Fractions low in cell number were prepared with SMART-Seq v4 Ultra Low Input. Study-level results: Highly abundant clonotypes carried over from the bulk population could end up in FACS-sorted repertoires as contaminants.

Germline-derived CDR1 and CDR2 are LGHNA and YNFKEQ. Trimming took 4 bases from V and 7 from J, leaving 14 bases between them. The length of the CDR3 is 15 residues. Production of TCR cDNA was by 5'RACE template switching, which also added a universal primer site and UMIs. From the 5' RACE reads, TCRdb called clonotypes with MiXCR, one entry per CDR3 protein. The profile shows approximately 340,000 distinct CDR3 sequences, approximately 9% of them singletons. On this clonotype: Its antigen is unknown.

The clonotype originates from a man between 18 and 29 years old who received the YFV17D yellow fever vaccine. Here the sequenced sample was PBMCs, taken on the day of the first yellow fever vaccination. The rearrangement links TRBV4-2 to TRBJ1-6; TRBD1 might be the D (5 bases). CDR3 sequence (DNA): TGTGCCAGCAGCCCGAAACGGGACGAGAATTCACCCCTCCACTTT. Residues: CASSPKRDENSPLHF.